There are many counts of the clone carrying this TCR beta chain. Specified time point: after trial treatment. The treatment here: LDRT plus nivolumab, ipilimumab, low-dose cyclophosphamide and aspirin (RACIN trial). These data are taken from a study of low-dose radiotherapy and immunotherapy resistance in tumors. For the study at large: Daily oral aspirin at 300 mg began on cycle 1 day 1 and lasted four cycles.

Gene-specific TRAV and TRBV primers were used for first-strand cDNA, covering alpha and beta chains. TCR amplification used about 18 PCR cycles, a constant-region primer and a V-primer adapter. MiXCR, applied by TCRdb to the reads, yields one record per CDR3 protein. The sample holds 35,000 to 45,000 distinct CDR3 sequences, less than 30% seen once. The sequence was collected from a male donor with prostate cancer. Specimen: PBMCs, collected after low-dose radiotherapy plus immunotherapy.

CDR3 in DNA: TGCGCCAGCAGCTTGGCTAGCGGGAACACAGATACGCAGTATTTT. Translating it yields CASSLASGNTDTQYF. The chain is built from TRBV5-1 and TRBJ2-3, with 9 bases identical to TRBD2. CDR1 is SGHRS, CDR2 YFSETQ, per germline. Germline trimming cut 0 bases from V and 2 bases from J; bases unmatched to any gene: 1. The CDR3 runs 15 residues.